One and the same sample provided the 10 T cell receptor beta chains below, sequenced in a study of blood T cell repertoires in COVID-19. The protocol was immunoSEQ multiplex PCR, while the TCRdb copy is restricted to in-frame clones and leaves out a portion. Among just over 35,000 clones listed, about 88% were seen once. Material: peripheral blood. All receptors derive from a human donor in a cohort sampled during active COVID-19.

The J gene is TRBJ1-2, the V gene TRBV7-9, with D possibly TRBD1 on 5 matching bases. Trimming left V 6 bases short and J 4 bases short, with 18 bases between. Germline V gene sequence: CDR1 SEHNR, CDR2 FQNEAQ (reference sequence). The length of the CDR3 is 15 residues. The CDR3 nucleotides are TGTGCCAGCAGTTCGCCCGGCGCAGGGCCCTATGGCTACACCTTC. Translated: CASSSPGAGPYGYTF.

The chain has TRBV18 and TRBJ2-7, with TRBD2 as a possible D gene (5 bases). The germline V gene has CDR1 KGHSH and CDR2 LQKENI. The V end was cut by 2 bases, the J end by 2 bases, with 10 bases between. The CDR3 has 14 amino acids. For the CDR3, the DNA is TGTGCCAGCTCACCATCCCGGGAAGCCTACGAGCAGTACTTC. Translation: CASSPSREAYEQYF.

The chain employs TRBV28 and TRBJ1-2, with TRBD1 matching 7 bases. Trimming removed 4 bases from V and 4 bases from J; junction bases left unmatched: 15. CDR3 length equals 17 residues. Germline CDR1 is MDHEN and CDR2 is SYDVKM. The CDR3 region is CASSSASGGSIGYGYTF. The CDR3 nucleotides are TGTGCCAGCAGTTCAGCGTCAGGGGGGTCCATTGGCTATGGCTACACCTTC.

The chain recombines TRBV4-1 with TRBJ1-2, with D perhaps matching TRBD1 (5 bases). The V end lost 2 bases, the J end lost 2 bases, and 15 bases lay between the germline ends. Germline assignment: CDR1 MGHRA and CDR2 YSYEKL. CDR3 length: 16 residues. CDR3 in DNA: TGCGCCAGCAGCCAACGGGGGGACCGCTCGAACTATGGCTACACCTTC. Translated: CASSQRGDRSNYGYTF.

The chain combines TRBV6-4 with TRBJ1-2; no clear D gene. This CDR3 is 12 amino acids long. Germline-derived CDR1 and CDR2 are MRHNA and SNTAGT. The V end lost 0 bases, the J end lost 7 bases, and 6 bases lay between the germline ends. CDR3 in DNA: TGTGCCAGCAGTGACTCGAGGGCTGGCTACACCTTC. This translates into CASSDSRAGYTF.

The rearrangement links TRBV2 to TRBJ1-2, with a weak D call TRBD1 (5 bases). The germline gives CDR1 SNHLY, CDR2 FYNNEI. This CDR3 has 15 amino acids. V was shortened by 6 bases and J by 2 bases, with 16 bases between the two germline ends. CDR3 loop: CASRKGSPENYGYTF. The CDR3 DNA reads TGTGCCAGCAGGAAGGGGTCCCCCGAGAACTATGGCTACACCTTC.

The chain combines TRBV9 with TRBJ1-5; a possible D gene is TRBD1 (5 bases). The V gene lost 7 bases and the J gene lost 0 bases, with 14 bases spanning the gap. CDR1 is SGDLS and CDR2 is YYNGEE in the germline V gene. The CDR3 contains 15 residues. The DNA for the CDR3 is TGTGCCAGCTCGTCCGGGGGAAATAGCAATCAGCCCCAGCATTTT. It specifies CASSSGGNSNQPQHF. Filled out from reference TRBV9 and TRBJ1-5, the complete variable domain reads DSGVTQTPKHLITATGQRVTLRCSPRSGDLSVYWYQQSLDQGLQFLIQYYNGEERAKGNILERFSAQQFPDLHSELNLSSLELGDSALYFCASSSGGNSNQPQHFGDGTRLSIL.

The chain is built from TRBV5-4 and TRBJ2-3; TRBD2 aligns across 8 bases. V shed 4 bases, J shed 6 bases, and the junction held 7 bases outside the gene matches. This CDR3 is 14 amino acids long. CDR1 is SGHNT, CDR2 YYREEE, per germline (reference sequence). Here the CDR3 DNA reads TGTGCCAGCAGCCCGGGAGGGGGGCGGGATACGCAGTATTTT. Amino acid sequence: CASSPGGGRDTQYF. The full variable domain, with the rest looked up from reference TRBV5-4 and TRBJ2-3, is ETGVTQSPTHLIKTRGQQVTLRCSSQSGHNTVSWYQQALGQGPQFIFQYYREEENGRGNFPPRFSGLQFPNYSSELNVNALELDDSALYLCASSPGGGRDTQYFGPGTRLTVL.

The rearrangement uses TRBV6-5 and TRBJ2-7, with a weak D call TRBD2 (6 bases). V was clipped by 6 bases and J by 4 bases, with 16 bases between them. The length of the CDR3 is 14 residues. CDR1 MNHEY and CDR2 SVGAGI come from the germline V gene. CDR3 sequence reads: CASRLDGLPYEQYF. The CDR3 coding sequence is TGTGCCAGCAGGCTAGACGGACTACCGTACGAGCAGTACTTC.

CDR3 bases: TGTGCCAGCGGACTAGCGGGGGCCACAGATACGCAGTATTTT. Protein product: CASGLAGATDTQYF. The V call is TRBV2, the J call TRBJ2-3, with 13 bases fitting TRBD2. CDR1 and CDR2 (germline): SNHLY, FYNNEI. The trim removed 8 bases at V and 2 bases at J, leaving 1 base unmatched. CDR3 length: 14 amino acids.